Listed below are T cell receptor beta chains from one sample, sequenced in a study of monozygotic twins with inflammatory bowel disease. TCRdb re-analyzed the 5' RACE reads; it lists each CDR3 protein once, without DNA. The sample data list roughly 200,000 distinct CDR3 sequences. The sequenced material came from blood. These receptor sequences come from a human donor with ulcerative colitis or Crohn's disease, or a healthy co-twin of an affected twin (not recorded which). The CDR3 runs from the conserved cysteine through the conserved F or W.

j_gene | v_gene | CDR3aa
TRBJ2-1 | TRBV12-3/TRBV12-4 | CASSLNNRGSYNEQFF
TRBJ2-5 | TRBV3-1 | CASSLQTGGHETQYF
TRBJ1-1 | TRBV9 | CASSRTDRNLEAFF
TRBJ1-1 | TRBV7-3 | CASSWGEGEAFF
TRBJ2-7 | TRBV5-1 | CASSLVVLAGGTSYEQYF
TRBJ2-1 | TRBV18 | CASRLSGIYNEQFF
TRBJ1-1 | TRBV5-1 | CASSLAGGHTEAFF
TRBJ2-2 | TRBV28 | CASSLPGQGEPGSCFF
TRBJ1-1 | TRBV5-4 | CASSLHIWNTEAFF
TRBJ1-5 | TRBV19 | CASSIEEQAWSISPQHF
TRBJ2-1 | TRBV20-1 | CSAGGLANEQFF
TRBJ2-5 | TRBV20-1 | CSASSPRLWGSETQYF
TRBJ1-5 | TRBV18 | CASSPEGQGQNQPQHF
TRBJ2-7 | TRBV7-2 | CASSLAGLAGREQYF
TRBJ1-1 | TRBV7-2 | CASSQQRGGMNTEAFF
TRBJ2-1 | TRBV11-2 | CASSPRLSVGEANEQFF
TRBJ1-2 | TRBV20-1 | CSARGRDGNYGYTF
TRBJ1-1 | TRBV9 | CASSVGVRAVNTEAFF
TRBJ1-3 | TRBV5-6 | CASSQGTLGNTIYF
TRBJ1-4 | TRBV20-1 | CSAPGTSGEKLFF
TRBJ2-2 | TRBV5-1 | CASGSGLTGELFF
TRBJ2-1 | TRBV5-1 | CASREDPSGAIYNEQFF
TRBJ2-2 | TRBV9 | CASSVQGTGKLVGELFF
TRBJ1-2 | TRBV29-1 | CSVEGLNYGYTF
TRBJ2-1 | TRBV12-3/TRBV12-4 | CASSLTAYGQFF
TRBJ2-3 | TRBV4-1 | CASSRNPSSGPDTQYF
TRBJ2-3 | TRBV7-2 | CASSVSDTQYF
TRBJ2-1 | TRBV4-3 | CASSQDSSRSGPLGYNEQFF
TRBJ1-5 | TRBV6-1 | CASRGGPNQPQHF
TRBJ2-1 | TRBV6-5 | CASSLSGSLYNEQFF
TRBJ1-1 | TRBV5-1 | CASSSGTGSTEAFF
TRBJ2-1 | TRBV5-1 | CASSLDGGSSYNEQFF
TRBJ2-2 | TRBV5-6 | CASSLRPFANTGELFF
TRBJ1-1 | TRBV7-9 | CASSLSMNTEAFF
TRBJ2-3 | TRBV7-6 | CASSLPQTDTQYF
TRBJ1-4 | TRBV4-2 | CASSRETENEKLFF
TRBJ1-1 | TRBV2 | CASSELGRGDTEAFF
TRBJ2-7 | TRBV7-9 | CASTPGGDEQYF
TRBJ1-3 | TRBV6-5 | CASSYSIGGGLNGNTIYF
TRBJ2-3 | TRBV11-2 | CASSFLRGIGLYF
TRBJ2-5 | TRBV2 | CASGGGWQETQYF
TRBJ2-7 | TRBV6-5 | CASGAALGYEQYF
TRBJ1-1 | TRBV5-4 | CASSSGPRNTEAFF
TRBJ2-2 | TRBV10-3 | CAISWDAWELFF
TRBJ2-7 | TRBV27 | CASSFARVAGALTYEQYF
TRBJ1-1 | TRBV12-3/TRBV12-4 | CASTLLTEAFF